These 6 T cell receptor beta chains came from one sample sequenced in a study of shared clonotypes between healthy human individuals. Data came from immunoSEQ multiplex PCR; TCRdb stores just in-frame clones and leaves some out. The sample contains 950,000 to 1,300,000 clones, roughly 80% of which appear only once. Sequences were obtained from memory CD4+ T cells sorted from blood. The subset was: CD45RA-negative fraction. These receptors were taken from a man aged 18 to 30 in good health.

This clone has a handful of counts. This chain links TRBV27 with TRBJ2-7; 7 bases map to TRBD1. The CDR3 is made up of 15 amino acids. Germline CDR1 MNHEY, CDR2 SMNVEV (reference sequence). Trimming cost V 6 bases and J 3 bases; bases outside gene matches: 11. As DNA, the CDR3 is TGTGCCAGCAGGCCAATCCGGGACAGATACTACGAGCAGTACTTC. It codes for CASRPIRDRYYEQYF.

The chain combines TRBV5-1 with TRBJ2-3, with D perhaps TRBD2 (5 bases). Deletions cut 7 bases from V and 0 bases from J, with 12 bases between. The CDR3 is 14 amino acids. Germline loops: CDR1 SGHRS, CDR2 YFSETQ. This CDR3 reads CASGSGLSTDTQYF. In DNA, the CDR3 is TGCGCCAGCGGGTCGGGGTTAAGCACAGATACGCAGTATTTT.

J is TRBJ2-1 and V is TRBV30; D may be TRBD1 (6 bases). CDR1 is GTSNPN, CDR2 SVGIG, per germline (reference sequence). CDR3 length: 11 residues. Deletions cut 2 bases from V and 9 bases from J, with 8 bases between. DNA of the CDR3: TGTGCCTGGAGTAGGGGGATTGAGCAGTTCTTC. It encodes CAWSRGIEQFF.

This clone was counted once. The chain is built from TRBV5-4 and TRBJ2-3, with TRBD2 matching 13 bases. In germline, CDR1 is SGHNT, CDR2 YYREEE (reference sequence). The CDR3 is 18 residues long. The ends lost 1 base at V and 1 base at J; junction bases unmatched: 6. The CDR3 here is CASSLLLAGGPGTDTQYF. CDR3 bases: TGTGCCAGCAGCTTGTTACTAGCGGGAGGGCCGGGCACAGATACGCAGTATTTT.

A word on this clone: The limits of the CDR3 on the DNA are not certain, so only TCRdb's listed CDR3 is given. The rearrangement links TRBV7-8 to TRBJ2-5; the D call of TRBD2 is as the table states it, not checked on the DNA. The V gene's germline CDR1 is SGHVS and CDR2 FQNEAQ. The CDR3 contains 13 residues when both ends are counted. The CDR3 loop reads CASSSSGGETQYF.

A note on this clone: The sample has other DNA sequences that encode this CDR3 too. In DNA, the CDR3 is TGTGCCAGCAGCTTAAGCAATCAGCCCCAGCATTTT. Translation gives CASSLSNQPQHF. The chain carries TRBV7-9 and TRBJ1-5; no definite D call. Germline values: CDR1 SEHNR, CDR2 FQNEAQ (reference sequence). CDR3 length: 12 amino acids. The V end lost 2 bases, the J end lost 1 base, and 0 bases lay between the germline ends.